This TCR beta chain was identified during a study of CXCR3-negative and CXCR3-positive naive CD8 T cells. At the level of the study: Summed over all libraries, TRB reads came to around 140 million, with about 1.5 +/- 0.3 million per library.

The CDR3 has 16 amino acids. From germline, CDR1 is SGHDN and CDR2 FVKESK. Regarding this clonotype: The target antigen is unknown.

With UMI labels, 5' RACE was used to prepare the TRB cDNA libraries. TCRdb reanalyzed the 5' RACE reads, giving one entry per CDR3 protein sequence and no DNA. The sample includes about 130,000 distinct CDR3 sequences. Whole-study results and caveats: Similarly elevated diversity marked both naive subsets, with memory CD8+ cells showing far lower diversity. A higher hydrophobicity marked the TRB CDR3s of CXCR3-positive naive cells versus CXCR3-negative naive cells.

This chain joins TRBV14 and TRBJ2-1; TCRdb designates TRBD2, a call that cannot be tested without DNA. Sample: naive CXCR3+ CD8+ T cells from blood. Subset denoted: CD45RO-CCR7+CD27+CD95- naive CD8+ T cells expressing CXCR3 (TNR3+). This TCR came from a human donor in good health. Some clones in this sample may be carry-over from other donors' samples. Here the CDR3 reads CASSQDSGLGMNEQFF.